Presented here are 14 T cell receptor beta chains from one specimen sequenced in a study of identifying expanded T cells in peripheral blood. Sequencing used immunoSEQ multiplex PCR; TCRdb keeps in-frame clones, though not all of them. The data show some 100,000 clones, about 87% seen once. Specimen: blood. The receptors were gathered from a person aged 18 to 70 in good health.

This clone has more than one count but fewer than ten. The chain links TRBV5-4 to TRBJ1-2, with TRBD1 identical over 9 bases. V lost 4 bases and J lost 7; bases outside the gene matches: 11. The length of the CDR3 is 15 residues. Per germline, CDR1 SGHNT and CDR2 YYREEE (reference sequence). The CDR3 here is CASSKDRQGETGYTF. CDR3 sequence (DNA): TGTGCCAGCAGCAAAGACAGACAGGGGGAAACTGGCTACACCTTC. Looking up the rest from reference TRBV5-4 and TRBJ1-2 gives the full variable domain: ETGVTQSPTHLIKTRGQQVTLRCSSQSGHNTVSWYQQALGQGPQFIFQYYREEENGRGNFPPRFSGLQFPNYSSELNVNALELDDSALYLCASSKDRQGETGYTFGSGTRLTVV.

The gene calls are TRBV30 and TRBJ2-5; D uncertain. Germline CDR1 reads GTSNPN; CDR2 reads SVGIG (reference sequence). The CDR3 extends over 11 amino acids. Trimming removed 1 base from V and 6 bases from J, with 6 bases in between. The CDR3 reads CAWSDSKTQYF. DNA for the CDR3: TGTGCCTGGAGTGACTCCAAGACCCAGTACTTC.

The chain uses TRBV7-6 and TRBJ2-7, with D uncertain. This CDR3 is 15 amino acids long. CDR1 SGHVS and CDR2 FNYEAQ come from the germline V gene. The ends were cut back, 5 bases at V and 2 bases at J, with 16 bases in the middle. In DNA form, the CDR3 reads TGTGCCAGCAGCCCGTACAGTCCCAAAACCTACGAGCAGTACTTC. It codes for CASSPYSPKTYEQYF.

The count of this clone is one. V is TRBV30 and J is TRBJ2-5; TRBD2 matches at 7 bases. The germline CDR1 and CDR2 sequences are GTSNPN and SVGIG (reference sequence). Trimming took 1 base from V and 1 from J; bases not matched to a gene: 0. The CDR3 is made up of 13 amino acids. The CDR3 DNA follows: TGTGCCTGGAGTGGGGGGGGCCAAGAGACCCAGTACTTC. Residues: CAWSGGGQETQYF.

Only one count was recorded for this clone. The rearrangement uses TRBV6-4 and TRBJ2-3; 8 bases line up with TRBD1. The ends lost 6 bases at V and 4 bases at J; junction bases unmatched: 9. This CDR3 is built from 15 residues. Germline V lookup: CDR1 MRHNA, CDR2 SNTAGT. CDR3 in amino acids: CASSPGQGKADTQYF. CDR3 sequence (DNA): TGTGCCAGCAGCCCTGGACAGGGTAAAGCAGATACGCAGTATTTT.

The chain couples TRBV4-1 to TRBJ1-2, with D possibly TRBD1 on 6 matching bases. Trimming left V 2 bases short and J 0 bases short, with 10 bases between. The CDR3 is 15 amino acids. CDR1 is MGHRA and CDR2 is YSYEKL in the germline V gene. The CDR3 loop reads CASSQPDRTNYGYTF. In DNA form, the CDR3 reads TGCGCCAGCAGCCAACCGGACAGAACTAACTATGGCTACACCTTC.

J is TRBJ1-5 and V is TRBV5-8, with D possibly being TRBD1 (6 bases). The germline gives CDR1 SGHTS, CDR2 YDEGEE. Trimming removed 2 bases at V and 1 base at J, with 10 bases between. This CDR3 has 15 amino acids. CDR3 DNA sequence: TGTGCCAGCAGCTTAAGGACAGTCAGCAATCAGCCCCAGCATTTT. Translation: CASSLRTVSNQPQHF.

V and J are TRBV4-1 and TRBJ1-2; TRBD1 agrees at 7 bases. Losses at the gene ends were 4 bases for V and 4 bases for J; bases not matched to a gene: 15. CDR3 size: 17 residues. Germline lookup yields CDR1 MGHRA and CDR2 YSYEKL. CDR3 loop: CASSLEEQGPDFYGYTF. The CDR3, as DNA: TGCGCCAGCAGCCTGGAGGAACAGGGGCCGGACTTCTATGGCTACACCTTC.

There are a few counts of this clone. The DNA for the CDR3 is TGTGCCAGCAGCGGGAACACCGGGGAGCTGTTTTTT. Its protein product is CASSGNTGELFF. V gene TRBV2 combines with J gene TRBJ2-2; D unresolved. Germline CDR1 reads SNHLY; CDR2 reads FYNNEI. V lost 6 bases and J lost 1, with 3 bases in between. The CDR3 sequence is 12 residues long.

A single count supports this clone. J is TRBJ2-1 and V is TRBV6-4; a possible D gene is TRBD1 (5 bases). Deletions cut 2 bases from V and 0 bases from J, with 8 bases between. Per the germline V gene, CDR1 is MRHNA and CDR2 is SNTAGT. There are 15 residues in the CDR3. The CDR3 loop reads CASSDGHSSYNEQFF. DNA for the CDR3: TGTGCCAGCAGTGACGGACATAGCTCCTACAATGAGCAGTTCTTC.

The chain carries TRBV7-6 and TRBJ2-1, with a weak D call TRBD2 (6 bases). V gave up 3 bases and J gave up 1 base, with 10 bases separating them. Germline V gives CDR1 SGHVS, CDR2 FNYEAQ. The CDR3 sequence is 15 residues long. As DNA, the CDR3 is TGTGCCAGCAGCTTCACTAGCAGTTCCTACAATGAGCAGTTCTTC. Protein: CASSFTSSSYNEQFF.

The chain carries TRBV19 and TRBJ2-2; 7 positions match TRBD1. The CDR3 loop spans 17 amino acids. Germline CDR1 reads LNHDA; CDR2 reads SQIVND (reference sequence). V gave up 5 bases and J gave up 0 bases; unmatched junction bases: 9. The DNA of the CDR3 is TGTGCCAGTAGTCTTCCGGGACAGAGAGCGAACACCGGGGAGCTGTTTTTT. Translated, it gives CASSLPGQRANTGELFF.

This clone appeared a few times. The J gene is TRBJ2-1, the V gene TRBV2, with TRBD2 as a possible D gene (5 bases). The germline CDR1 and CDR2 sequences are SNHLY and FYNNEI. The CDR3 spans 13 residues. V was pared by 5 bases and J by 4 bases, with 9 bases between. CDR3 sequence: CASSTGEYNEQFF. The CDR3 coding sequence is TGTGCCAGCAGTACCGGGGAATACAATGAGCAGTTCTTC.

V usage is TRBV30 and J usage is TRBJ1-1; D uncertain. Germline-derived CDR1 and CDR2 are GTSNPN and SVGIG (reference sequence). CDR3 length: 17 amino acids. Deletions cut 4 bases from V and 3 bases from J, with 24 bases between. The CDR3, as DNA: TGTGCCTGGATCACTGGTTTAGGGATTGGCTTCCACACTGAAGCTTTCTTT. This encodes CAWITGLGIGFHTEAFF.